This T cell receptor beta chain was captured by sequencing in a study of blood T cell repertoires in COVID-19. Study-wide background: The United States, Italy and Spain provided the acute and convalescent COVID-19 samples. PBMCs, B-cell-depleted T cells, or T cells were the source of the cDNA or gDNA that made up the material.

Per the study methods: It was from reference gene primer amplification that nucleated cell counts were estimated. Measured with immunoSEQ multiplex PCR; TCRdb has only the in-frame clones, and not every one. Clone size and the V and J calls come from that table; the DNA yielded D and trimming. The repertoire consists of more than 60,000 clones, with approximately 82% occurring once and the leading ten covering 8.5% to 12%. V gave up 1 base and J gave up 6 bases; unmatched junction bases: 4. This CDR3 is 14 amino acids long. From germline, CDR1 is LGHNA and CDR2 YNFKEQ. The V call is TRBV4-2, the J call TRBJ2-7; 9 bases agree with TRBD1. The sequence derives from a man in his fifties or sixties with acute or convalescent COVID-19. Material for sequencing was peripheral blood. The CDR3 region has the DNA TGTGCCAGCAGCCAAGCCGGGACAGGGAGCGAGCAGTACTTC. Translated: CASSQAGTGSEQYF.